Here is one TCR beta chain with its context. Its antigen is not identified. This record comes from a study of T cells in localized non-small cell lung cancer. The study's findings and limits: Adjacent lung was found to contain a median approximately 60 of the top 100 tumor clones. Among the tissues sampled, uninvolved adjacent lung had the highest T cell clonality, above tumor. Sequencing was restricted to one tumor region; therefore, heterogeneity remains possible.

Assay: immunoSEQ multiplex PCR; the TCRdb copy retains only in-frame clones and omits some. The sample lists about 91,000 clones; approximately 90% were seen once. The CDR3 runs 15 residues. In germline, CDR1 is LNHDA, CDR2 SQIVND (reference sequence). V lost 3 bases to trimming and J lost 4 bases, with 15 bases between them. This material consisted of peripheral blood, taken before any cancer treatment. This chain links TRBV19 with TRBJ1-2, with D possibly matching TRBD1 (5 bases). This receptor was taken from a man aged 40 to 70 with stage I squamous cell lung carcinoma. Written as DNA, the CDR3 is TGTGCCAGTAGTATCACAGGACCCAGAATCTATGGCTACACCTTC. Protein: CASSITGPRIYGYTF.